A single sample gave rise to the 26 T cell receptor beta chains below, sequenced in a study of Graves' ophthalmopathy and Graves' hyperthyroidism. TCR beta CDR3 amplification used RNA transcripts. First-round RT-PCR used HTBI primers; second-round multiplex PCR followed. TCRdb redid the calling of the multiplex PCR reads with MiXCR, one entry per CDR3 protein. Of about 410,000 distinct CDR3 sequences listed, 18% were seen once; the top ten hold approximately 1.4%. The sequenced sample consisted of peripheral blood. These receptors originate from a woman under 30 with Graves' ophthalmopathy.

This clonotype was seen ten or more times. J is TRBJ2-2 and V is TRBV27; D may be TRBD2 (6 bases). V dropped 5 bases and J dropped 2 bases, with 18 bases sitting between them. The germline gives CDR1 MNHEY, CDR2 SMNVEV (reference sequence). CDR3 length: 17 amino acids. The CDR3 DNA sequence: TGTGCCAGCAGTCCACTCCTGGCGGGGTTTAACACCGGGGAGCTGTTTTTT. Translating gives CASSPLLAGFNTGELFF.

In this sample, this clonotype turned up many times. The rearrangement uses TRBV5-4 and TRBJ1-3; no firm D call. Trimming cost V 0 bases and J 4 bases, with 8 bases left between them. The CDR3 covers 14 residues. Germline CDR1 is SGHNT and CDR2 is YYREEE (reference sequence). The CDR3 here is CASSLETRGNTIYF. CDR3 nucleotides: TGTGCCAGCAGCTTGGAAACGAGGGGAAACACCATATATTTT.

This clonotype was found many times. The chain links TRBV27 to TRBJ1-2; no firm D call. CDR1 MNHEY and CDR2 SMNVEV come from the germline V gene (reference sequence). The CDR3 spans 16 residues. With 3 bases removed from V and 0 bases from J, the gap between germline ends came to 14 bases. The CDR3 protein is CASSLRPWESNYGYTF. The CDR3 region has the DNA TGTGCCAGCAGTTTGCGCCCCTGGGAGTCTAACTATGGCTACACCTTC.

The chain links TRBV6-1 to TRBJ1-6, with 8 bases identical to TRBD1. V lost 7 bases, J lost 0 bases, and 14 bases stayed unmatched. Germline-derived CDR1 and CDR2 are MNHNS and SASEGT. This CDR3 spans 19 amino acids. CDR3 nucleotides: TGTGCCAGCACCGAAGAAGGGGGACAGGTCTACTCCTATAATTCACCCCTCCACTTT. Amino acid sequence: CASTEEGGQVYSYNSPLHF.

This clonotype was detected once. V is TRBV4-1 and J is TRBJ2-5, with D uncertain. Per the germline V gene, CDR1 is MGHRA and CDR2 is YSYEKL. The CDR3 runs to 14 residues. Trimming cost V 5 bases and J 5 bases, with 15 bases left between them. In DNA, the CDR3 is TGCGCCAGCAGCACGAACGCGGTGGGTGAGACCCAGTACTTC. It is translated as CASSTNAVGETQYF.

This clonotype has ten or more counts. The gene calls are TRBV19 and TRBJ1-1; D gene ambiguous. This CDR3 has 12 amino acids. V was pared by 7 bases and J by 6 bases, with 12 bases between. Germline lookup yields CDR1 LNHDA and CDR2 SQIVND (reference sequence). CDR3 amino acids: CASIDGVAEAFF. The CDR3, as DNA: TGTGCCAGTATCGATGGGGTCGCTGAAGCTTTCTTT.

CDR3: CASSLDGHQETQYF. CDR3 coding DNA: TGTGCCAGCAGCTTAGACGGTCATCAAGAGACCCAGTACTTC. The chain uses TRBV7-8 and TRBJ2-5; D remains unclear. CDR3 length: 14 amino acids. Trimming stripped 1 base from V and 2 bases from J, with 8 bases between. Germline CDR1 reads SGHVS; CDR2 reads FQNEAQ.

Many counts were recorded for this clonotype. This chain uses TRBV24-1 with TRBJ2-7; 8 positions agree with TRBD1. CDR1 KGHDR and CDR2 SFDVKD come from the germline V gene. V lost 3 bases to trimming and J lost 2 bases; unmatched junction nucleotides: 8. The CDR3 is 16 residues long. CDR3 coding DNA: TGTGCCACCAGTGATCCTACCGGGACAGGCACCTACGAGCAGTACTTC. Translated: CATSDPTGTGTYEQYF.

This chain connects TRBV5-4 to TRBJ1-6; a possible D gene is TRBD1 (5 bases). Germline assignment: CDR1 SGHNT and CDR2 YYREEE (reference sequence). This CDR3 contains 16 residues. Trimming left V 3 bases short and J 10 bases short, with 20 bases between. In DNA, the CDR3 is TGTGCCAGCAGCTCCGGGACGACACTCTGGGGATCACCCCTCCACTTT. Translation: CASSSGTTLWGSPLHF. Variable domain in full (rest from reference TRBV5-4 and TRBJ1-6): ETGVTQSPTHLIKTRGQQVTLRCSSQSGHNTVSWYQQALGQGPQFIFQYYREEENGRGNFPPRFSGLQFPNYSSELNVNALELDDSALYLCASSSGTTLWGSPLHFGNGTRLTVT.

This clonotype was counted ten times or more. J is TRBJ1-1 and V is TRBV7-2; D is uncertain. CDR3 length equals 14 residues. Germline CDR1 reads SGHTA; CDR2 reads FQGNSA. Between the trimmed V and J ends, which lost 5 bases and 4 bases, there was a span of 14 bases. As DNA, the CDR3 is TGTGCCAGCAGCCCCCGGGATCCTGGCACTGAAGCTTTCTTT. This sequence encodes CASSPRDPGTEAFF.

This clonotype was recorded many times. The chain recombines TRBV27 with TRBJ1-5; 8 bases agree with TRBD1. Trimming took 5 bases from V and 7 from J; bases not matched to a gene: 7. Germline assignment: CDR1 MNHEY and CDR2 SMNVEV (reference sequence). CDR3 length equals 14 residues. The CDR3 protein is CASSDRTGNQPQHF. The CDR3 DNA is TGTGCCAGCAGTGATAGGACAGGGAACCAGCCCCAGCATTTT.

This clonotype was found many times. The chain employs TRBV12-3 or TRBV12-4 and TRBJ1-3; D not resolved. The CDR3 is 15 residues long. The V and J ends lost 3 bases and 0 bases respectively, with 9 bases between them. CDR3 sequence (DNA): TGTGCCAGCAGTTTTAACCTCGCCTCTGGAAACACCATATATTTT. The encoded protein is CASSFNLASGNTIYF.

This clonotype has a count of ten or more. The CDR3 bases are TGTGCCAGCAGCTTCGCCCCCCGGGGAGCCAAAAACATTCAGTACTTC. Translated, it gives CASSFAPRGAKNIQYF. This chain uses TRBV7-2 with TRBJ2-4; possible D gene TRBD2, 5 bases. Germline-derived CDR1 and CDR2 are SGHTA and FQGNSA. The CDR3 covers 16 residues. V lost 3 bases and J 0 bases, leaving 12 bases between the germline ends.

This clonotype was detected ten times or more. This sequence joins TRBV5-1 and TRBJ1-6, with TRBD1 matching 7 bases. With V trimmed by 2 bases and J by 8 bases, 4 bases remained unmatched. The V gene's germline CDR1 is SGHRS and CDR2 YFSETQ. The CDR3 has 14 amino acids. The CDR3 nucleotides read TGCGCCAGCAGCTTAGACAGGGTGGATTCACCCCTCCACTTT. It yields the protein CASSLDRVDSPLHF.

Many counts were recorded for this clonotype. The chain joins TRBV27 to TRBJ1-1; TRBD1 agrees at 12 bases. The CDR3 is made up of 16 amino acids. Per the germline V gene, CDR1 is MNHEY and CDR2 is SMNVEV (reference sequence). V was pared by 4 bases and J by 4 bases, with 7 bases of the junction left unmatched. The CDR3 region is CASSSGTGGRGTEAFF. The CDR3 DNA reads TGTGCCAGCAGTTCCGGGACAGGGGGCCGGGGCACTGAAGCTTTCTTT.

The chain recombines TRBV6-1 with TRBJ2-5; D is possibly TRBD2 (6 bases). Trimming pared 7 bases from V and 5 bases from J, leaving 17 bases between. There are 14 residues in the CDR3. Germline lookup yields CDR1 MNHNS and CDR2 SASEGT. CDR3 protein: CASNTGLPGETQYF. The CDR3 nucleotides read TGTGCCAGCAATACGGGACTCCCAGGGGAGACCCAGTACTTC.

The chain combines TRBV30 with TRBJ2-3; 8 nucleotides line up with TRBD2. Trimming at V came to 1 base and at J to 9 bases, leaving 15 bases not matched to a gene. Germline V CDR1 and CDR2: GTSNPN, SVGIG (reference sequence). There are 16 residues in the CDR3. The CDR3 here is CAWSATSGENQGTQYF. DNA of the CDR3: TGTGCCTGGAGTGCTACTAGCGGAGAAAACCAGGGGACGCAGTATTTT.

There are many counts of this clonotype. This chain uses TRBV15 with TRBJ2-7, with D perhaps assigned TRBD1 or TRBD2 (6 bases each). The V and J ends lost 4 bases and 3 bases respectively, with 22 bases between them. The CDR3 contains 17 residues. Germline values: CDR1 LNHNV, CDR2 YYDKDF (reference sequence). The CDR3 coding sequence is TGTGCCACCAGCATAGCTGGGGGGACACCGAGCCACTACGAGCAGTACTTC. Amino acids: CATSIAGGTPSHYEQYF.

This clonotype was picked up many times. The chain uses TRBV13 and TRBJ1-1, with D unresolved. Trimming shortened V by 5 bases and J by 0 bases, and 16 bases separated the two germline ends. Germline V gives CDR1 PRHDT, CDR2 FYEKMQ (reference sequence). CDR3 size: 16 residues. Here the CDR3 DNA reads TGTGCCAGCAGCGTTAGGCCGACACCTTTGAACACTGAAGCTTTCTTT. This sequence encodes CASSVRPTPLNTEAFF. Supplemented by reference TRBV13 and TRBJ1-1, the full variable domain reads AAGVIQSPRHLIKEKRETATLKCYPIPRHDTVYWYQQGPGQDPQFLISFYEKMQSDKGSIPDRFSAQQFSDYHSELNMSSLELGDSALYFCASSVRPTPLNTEAFFGQGTRLTVV.

This clonotype was found many times. The rearrangement joins TRBV6-2 or TRBV6-3 to TRBJ2-7, with D uncertain. V was cut by 2 bases and J by 3 bases, with 8 bases left in between. Germline values: CDR1 MNHEY, CDR2 SVGEGT. The CDR3 has 13 amino acids. CDR3 loop: CASSYGPFYEQYF. The CDR3 nucleotides are TGTGCCAGCAGTTACGGACCATTCTACGAGCAGTACTTC.

This clonotype appeared many times. The CDR3 loop reads CASLRGSTEAFF. The CDR3 DNA follows: TGTGCCAGCCTCAGGGGTTCCACTGAAGCTTTCTTT. This chain links TRBV6-2 or TRBV6-3 with TRBJ1-1; TRBD1 is a possible D gene (6 bases). The CDR3 consists of 12 residues. Germline V CDR1 and CDR2: MNHEY, SVGEGT. Trimming took 8 bases from V and 4 from J, leaving 11 bases between them.

In its sample, this clonotype was seen many times. The chain carries TRBV5-1 and TRBJ2-4; D might be TRBD1 (6 bases). Trimming shortened V by 1 base and J by 0 bases, and 14 bases separated the two germline ends. The germline gives CDR1 SGHRS, CDR2 YFSETQ. The CDR3 extends over 17 amino acids. The CDR3 DNA sequence: TGCGCCAGCAGCTTGTATGGGACACTTCTAGCCAAAAACATTCAGTACTTC. It yields the protein CASSLYGTLLAKNIQYF.

This clonotype was detected many times. The chain couples TRBV4-3 to TRBJ2-5; the match to TRBD1 covers 8 bases. This CDR3 is built from 16 residues. The germline gives CDR1 LGHNA, CDR2 YSLEER. With 3 bases clipped from V and 5 bases from J, the junction kept 11 bases outside the gene matches. The CDR3 nucleotides are TGCGCCAGCAGCCAGTCGGACAGGGCCCCTGAGGAGACCCAGTACTTC. It translates to CASSQSDRAPEETQYF.

Only a few counts were recorded for this clonotype. The chain is built from TRBV5-5 and TRBJ1-1, with 8 nucleotides matching TRBD1. V lost 5 bases, J lost 10 bases, and 19 bases stayed unmatched. The V gene's germline CDR1 is SGHKS and CDR2 YYEKEE (reference sequence). There are 16 residues in the CDR3. This CDR3 reads CASRTGGAGMSVGAFF. CDR3 bases: TGTGCCAGCAGAACAGGGGGGGCGGGAATGAGTGTGGGAGCTTTCTTT.

This clonotype was found many times. V usage is TRBV6-1 and J usage is TRBJ2-4; D is perhaps TRBD2 (6 bases). This CDR3 is built from 17 residues. V lost 11 bases, J lost 0 bases, and 23 bases lay in between. Germline V CDR1 and CDR2: MNHNS, SASEGT. CDR3 coding DNA: TGTGCCTCCTCGGGACTCCCCCTTGGCGAAGCCAAAAACATTCAGTACTTC. Protein sequence: CASSGLPLGEAKNIQYF.

Many counts were recorded for this clonotype. The chain carries TRBV6-5 and TRBJ2-3; no firm D call. CDR1 MNHEY and CDR2 SVGAGI come from the germline V gene. The CDR3 sequence is 16 residues long. The V end was cut by 0 bases, the J end by 2 bases, with 12 bases between. CDR3 region: CASSYSAVRNTDTQYF. The CDR3 nucleotides are TGTGCCAGCAGTTACTCCGCCGTCCGCAACACAGATACGCAGTATTTT.